Listed below are T cell receptor beta chains from one sample, sequenced in a study of neurological immune-mediated disorders. MiXCR was run by TCRdb on the 5' RACE reads, yielding one entry per CDR3 protein. The table has about 78,000 distinct CDR3 sequences, around 4.6% seen once. The source material was PBMCs. All receptors derive from a woman in her 30s with multiple sclerosis. Each CDR3 is given with its conserved first and last residue. Fields, in order: clone size, D gene, V gene, J gene, CDR3 DNA, CDR3 protein. D genes are given only for firm matches. Some rows have no size entry. The others give once, few or many, or a class for an expanded clone.

many	TRBD1	TRBV20-1	TRBJ1-5	TGCAGTGCTAGTGAAACAGGGGCGGTTCAGCCCCAGCATTTT	CSASETGAVQPQHF
many	.	TRBV7-2	TRBJ2-1	TGTGCCAGCAGCTTAGACCCGACTTACAATGAGCAGTTCTTC	CASSLDPTYNEQFF
many	.	TRBV20-1	TRBJ2-5	TGCAGTGCTAGTTACAGGGTCAAAGAGACCCAGTACTTC	CSASYRVKETQYF
many	TRBD1	TRBV5-1	TRBJ2-7	TGCGCCAGCAGCTTGGCTCCGTCGACAGGGGCCCTACACTACGAGCAGTACTTC	CASSLAPSTGALHYEQYF
.	.	TRBV28	TRBJ2-7	TGTGCCAGCAGTTCGCTAACTTACGAGCAGTACTTC	CASSSLTYEQYF
many	.	TRBV5-1	TRBJ1-2	TGCGCCAGCAGCAGGGACCAGAGGGGATATGGCTACACCTTC	CASSRDQRGYGYTF
many	TRBD1	TRBV27	TRBJ1-6	TGTGCCAGCAGACGCTCAGGAGGGACAGGCGGGGCACCCCTCCACTTT	CASRRSGGTGGAPLHF
.	.	TRBV28	TRBJ2-3	TGTGCCAGCAGTTTTGCCCTAGGCCCAGATACGCAGTATTTT	CASSFALGPDTQYF
.	TRBD1	TRBV20-1	TRBJ2-7	TGCAGTGCTAGAGGTACAGGGACAGCGCAGTACTTC	CSARGTGTAQYF
many	.	TRBV12-3/TRBV12-4	TRBJ1-3	TGTGCCAGCAGTTCCCTTAACAGGGACGGAAACACCATATATTTT	CASSSLNRDGNTIYF
many	TRBD1	TRBV5-1	TRBJ1-6	TGCGCCAGCAGCTTGACCGGGACAGGGCATTCATCTTCACCCCTCCACTTT	CASSLTGTGHSSSPLHF
many	.	TRBV12-3/TRBV12-4	TRBJ1-2	TGTGCCAGCAGACCTCGGACGGGCAACTATGGCTACACCTTC	CASRPRTGNYGYTF
many	TRBD2	TRBV20-1	TRBJ2-1	TGCAGTGCACAACTAGCGGGAGGCCTGAATGAGCAGTTCTTC	CSAQLAGGLNEQFF
many	.	TRBV5-1	TRBJ2-3	TGCGCCAGCAGCCCGGGACTCACTCGCACAGATACGCAGTATTTT	CASSPGLTRTDTQYF
few	.	TRBV5-1	TRBJ1-1	TGCGCCAGCAGCCTAGGGAAGGGGGGCACTGAAGCTTTCTTT	CASSLGKGGTEAFF
many	.	TRBV14	TRBJ2-7	TGTGCCAGCAGCCAAGTCGCGGGGAGTGGGGAGCAGTACTTC	CASSQVAGSGEQYF
many	TRBD1	TRBV5-5	TRBJ1-4	TGTGCCAGCAGCTTGGGGGGACAGCGAAATGAAAAACTGTTTTTT	CASSLGGQRNEKLFF
few	.	TRBV5-5	TRBJ2-3	TGTGCCAGCAGCTTGGAACGGACTTTTAAGGATACGCAGTATTTT	CASSLERTFKDTQYF
many	TRBD2	TRBV11-2	TRBJ2-1	TGTGCCAGCAGCCCAGGACTAGCAGACTACAATGAGCAGTTCTTC	CASSPGLADYNEQFF
few	TRBD1	TRBV5-6	TRBJ2-7	TGTGCCAGCAGCCCCGCGGGACAGGGCGGAAACGAGCAGTACTTC	CASSPAGQGGNEQYF
many	.	TRBV5-1	TRBJ1-2	TGCGCCAGCAGCTTTGGACAGCGATATGGCTACACCTTC	CASSFGQRYGYTF
many	.	TRBV5-1	TRBJ2-3	TGCGCCAGCAGCCCTCCGACGGAACCTAGCACAGATACGCAGTATTTT	CASSPPTEPSTDTQYF
.	.	TRBV5-1	TRBJ2-3	TGCGCCAGCAGCTTGGATTTGGGGCCAGATACGCAGTATTTT	CASSLDLGPDTQYF
many	.	TRBV27	TRBJ2-3	TGTGCCAGCAGTTTATCGATTAGGGGGGGAGATACGCAGTATTTT	CASSLSIRGGDTQYF
many	TRBD2	TRBV6-5	TRBJ2-1	TGTGCCAGCAGCCCTGGACTAGCGGGAGGAAGGTACAATGAGCAGTTCTTC	CASSPGLAGGRYNEQFF
many	TRBD1	TRBV20-1	TRBJ1-5	TGCAGTGCTACAACAGGGGAGGCTAGTCAGCCCCAGCATTTT	CSATTGEASQPQHF